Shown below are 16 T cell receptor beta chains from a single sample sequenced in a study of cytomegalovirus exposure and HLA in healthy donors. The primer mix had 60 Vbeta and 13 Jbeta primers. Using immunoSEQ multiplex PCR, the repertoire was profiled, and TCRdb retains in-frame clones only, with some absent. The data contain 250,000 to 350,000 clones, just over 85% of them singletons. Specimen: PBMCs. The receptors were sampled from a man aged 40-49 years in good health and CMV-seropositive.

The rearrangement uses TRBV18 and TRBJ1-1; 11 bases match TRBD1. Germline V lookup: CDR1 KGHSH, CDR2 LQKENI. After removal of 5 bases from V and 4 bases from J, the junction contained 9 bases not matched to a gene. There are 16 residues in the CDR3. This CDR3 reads CASSGTGTGGLTEAFF. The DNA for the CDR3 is TGTGCCAGCTCAGGAACCGGGACAGGGGGTCTCACTGAAGCTTTCTTT. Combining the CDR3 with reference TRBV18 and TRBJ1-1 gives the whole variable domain NAGVMQNPRHLVRRRGQEARLRCSPMKGHSHVYWYRQLPEEGLKFMVYLQKENIIDESGMPKERFSAEFPKEGPSILRIQQVVRGDSAAYFCASSGTGTGGLTEAFFGQGTRLTVV.

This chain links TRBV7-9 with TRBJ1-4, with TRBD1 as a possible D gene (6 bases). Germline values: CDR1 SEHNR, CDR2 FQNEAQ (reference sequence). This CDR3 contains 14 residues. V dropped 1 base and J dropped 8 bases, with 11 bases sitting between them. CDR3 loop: CASSLDRAAEKLFF. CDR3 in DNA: TGTGCCAGCAGCTTAGACAGGGCGGCCGAAAAACTGTTTTTT.

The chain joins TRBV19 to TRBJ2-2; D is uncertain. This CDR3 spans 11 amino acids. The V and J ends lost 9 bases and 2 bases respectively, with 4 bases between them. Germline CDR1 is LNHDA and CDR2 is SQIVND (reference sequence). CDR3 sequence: CASINTGELFF. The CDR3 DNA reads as TGTGCCAGCATCAACACCGGGGAGCTGTTTTTT.

The CDR3 protein is CASSQVPYTGYEQYF. CDR3 coding DNA: TGTGCCAGCAGCCAAGTCCCCTACACGGGCTACGAGCAGTACTTC. The chain combines TRBV5-6 with TRBJ2-7; D not certain. The germline gives CDR1 SGHDT, CDR2 YYEEEE. V lost 4 bases and J 3 bases, leaving 17 bases between the germline ends. The CDR3 sequence is 15 residues long.

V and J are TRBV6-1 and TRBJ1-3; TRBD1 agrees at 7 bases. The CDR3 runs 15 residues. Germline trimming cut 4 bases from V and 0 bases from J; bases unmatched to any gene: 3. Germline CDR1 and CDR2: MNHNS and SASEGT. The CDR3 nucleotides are TGTGCCAGCAGTGGGACAGGACCCTCTGGAAACACCATATATTTT. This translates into CASSGTGPSGNTIYF.

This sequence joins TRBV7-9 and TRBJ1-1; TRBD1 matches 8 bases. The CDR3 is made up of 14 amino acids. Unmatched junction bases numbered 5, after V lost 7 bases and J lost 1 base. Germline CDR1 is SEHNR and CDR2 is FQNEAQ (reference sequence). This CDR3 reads CASTRTGRNTEAFF. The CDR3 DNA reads TGTGCCAGCACCAGGACAGGGAGGAACACTGAAGCTTTCTTT.

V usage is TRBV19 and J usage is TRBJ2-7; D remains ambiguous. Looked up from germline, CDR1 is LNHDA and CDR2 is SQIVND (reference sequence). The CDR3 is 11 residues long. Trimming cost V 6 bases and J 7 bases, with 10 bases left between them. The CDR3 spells CASSLRAEQYF. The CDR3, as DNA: TGTGCCAGTAGCTTACGAGCGGAGCAGTACTTC.

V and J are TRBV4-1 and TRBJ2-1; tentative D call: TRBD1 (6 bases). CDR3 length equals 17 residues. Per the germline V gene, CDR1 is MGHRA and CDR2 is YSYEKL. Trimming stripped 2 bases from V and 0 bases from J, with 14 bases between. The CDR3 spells CASSQTRQALSYNEQFF. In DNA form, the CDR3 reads TGCGCCAGCAGCCAAACGAGACAGGCTCTCTCCTACAATGAGCAGTTCTTC.

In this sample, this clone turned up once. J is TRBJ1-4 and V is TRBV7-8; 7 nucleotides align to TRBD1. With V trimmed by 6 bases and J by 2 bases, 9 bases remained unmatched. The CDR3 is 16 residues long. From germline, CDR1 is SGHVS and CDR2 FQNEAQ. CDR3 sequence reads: CASRSSRGFTNEKLFF. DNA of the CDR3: TGTGCCAGCAGGTCCAGCAGGGGGTTCACTAATGAAAAACTGTTTTTT.

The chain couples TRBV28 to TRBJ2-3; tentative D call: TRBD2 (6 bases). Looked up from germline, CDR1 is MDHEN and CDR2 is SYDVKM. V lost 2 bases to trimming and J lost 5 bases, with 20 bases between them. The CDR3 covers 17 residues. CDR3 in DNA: TGTGCCAGCAGTTTAGGGCTAGCGTCGAACGTGGTAGATACGCAGTATTTT. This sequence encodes CASSLGLASNVVDTQYF.

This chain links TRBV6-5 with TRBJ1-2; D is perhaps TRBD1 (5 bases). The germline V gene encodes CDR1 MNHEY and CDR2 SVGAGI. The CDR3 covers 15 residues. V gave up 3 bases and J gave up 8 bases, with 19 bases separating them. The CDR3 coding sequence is TGTGCCAGCAGTTATCGTCAGGGTGAAAATCAAGGCTACACCTTC. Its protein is CASSYRQGENQGYTF.

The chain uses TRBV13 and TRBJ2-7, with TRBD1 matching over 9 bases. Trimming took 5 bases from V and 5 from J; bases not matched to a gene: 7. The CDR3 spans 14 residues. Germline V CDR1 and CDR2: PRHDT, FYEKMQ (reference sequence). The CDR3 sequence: CASSTTGGDDEQYF. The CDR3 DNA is TGTGCCAGCAGCACGACAGGGGGAGACGACGAGCAGTACTTC.

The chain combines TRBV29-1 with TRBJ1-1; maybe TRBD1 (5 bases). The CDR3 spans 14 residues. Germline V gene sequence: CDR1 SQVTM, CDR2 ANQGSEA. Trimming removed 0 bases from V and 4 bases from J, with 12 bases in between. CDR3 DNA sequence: TGCAGCGTTGAAGATCTTTACAGGATCACTGAAGCTTTCTTT. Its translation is CSVEDLYRITEAFF.

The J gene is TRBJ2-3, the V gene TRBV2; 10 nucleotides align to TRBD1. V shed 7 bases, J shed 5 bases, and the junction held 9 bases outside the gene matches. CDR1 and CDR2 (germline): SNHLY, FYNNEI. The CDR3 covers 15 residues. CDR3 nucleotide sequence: TGTGCCAGCATTGCGGGACAGGGGTTCGTAGATACGCAGTATTTT. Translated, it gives CASIAGQGFVDTQYF. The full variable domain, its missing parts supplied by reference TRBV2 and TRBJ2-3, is EPEVTQTPSHQVTQMGQEVILRCVPISNHLYFYWYRQILGQKVEFLVSFYNNEISEKSEIFDDQFSVERPDGSNFTLKIRSTKLEDSAMYFCASIAGQGFVDTQYFGPGTRLTVL.

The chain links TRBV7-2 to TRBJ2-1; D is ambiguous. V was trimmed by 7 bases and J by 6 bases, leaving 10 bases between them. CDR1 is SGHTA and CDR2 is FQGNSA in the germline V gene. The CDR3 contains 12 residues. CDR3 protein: CASNVAGNEQFF. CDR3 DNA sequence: TGTGCCAGCAACGTCGCCGGCAATGAGCAGTTCTTC.

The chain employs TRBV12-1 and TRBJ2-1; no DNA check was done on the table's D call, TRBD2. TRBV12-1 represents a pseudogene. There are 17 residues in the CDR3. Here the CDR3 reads CASSFGTSGALNNEQFF. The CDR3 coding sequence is TGTGCCAGCAGCTTCGGGACTAGCGGGGCCCTTAACAATGAGCAGTTCTTC.